This entry features one T cell receptor beta chain sequence. This sample is drawn from a study of shared clonotypes between healthy human individuals. The CDR3 loop spans 12 amino acids. V lost 7 bases, J lost 5 bases, and 4 bases stayed unmatched. Germline CDR1 and CDR2: MNHNS and SASEGT. The repertoire was sequenced with immunoSEQ multiplex PCR; TCRdb's copy has only in-frame clones and lacks some. This sample yields approximately 1.4 million clones, of which 98% are seen a single time; about 0.42% belongs to the top ten. The origin of this receptor is a man aged 25 to 45 in good health. The V gene is TRBV6-1, the J gene TRBJ2-7; 8 bases are shared with TRBD1. Specimen: naive CD4+ T cells sorted from blood. Subset of the sample: CD45RA+ positively selected. The CDR3 DNA reads TGTGCCAGCACCCCGACAGGGGACGAGCAGTACTTC. Translation: CASTPTGDEQYF.